This record looks at one T cell receptor beta chain sequence and its context. Antigen: not known. Here immunoSEQ multiplex PCR was the method, and the copy in TCRdb shows in-frame clones only, minus some. The sample lists 120,000 or so clones, roughly 90% occurring once. This specimen belongs to a study of T cell responses to AZD1222 COVID-19 vaccine. General study results and limits: Donors were largely white British and mainly female; clonal diversity was possibly underestimated.

Germline V gene lookup returns CDR1 SGHAT and CDR2 FQNNGV. CDR3 length equals 14 residues. Trimming removed 0 bases from V and 9 bases from J, with 15 bases in between. V is TRBV11-2 and J is TRBJ2-7; D may correspond to TRBD1 or TRBD2 (5 bases each). This TCR was sampled from an adult in good health. The sequenced sample was peripheral blood, obtained on day 0 of AZD1222 vaccination. CDR3 protein: CASSLEGTALGQYF. CDR3 DNA: TGTGCCAGCAGCTTAGAGGGGACGGCCCTAGGGCAGTACTTC.